This T cell receptor (beta chain) was sequenced in a study of human T cells and chemical hapten exposure. Study details: Slight differences in pooled library volume were the main source of varying TCR yields across samples.

This clonotype was seen repeatedly, ten times or more. What it binds is not known. Separate cDNA molecules received unique molecular identifiers, which the library attached to them. TCRdb reprocessed the 5' RACE reads via MiXCR and lists one record per CDR3 protein. The sample shows some 150,000 distinct CDR3 sequences, roughly 4% of them seen only once. This CDR3 contains 13 residues. CDR1 and CDR2 (germline): SNHLY, FYNNEI. V trimming: 8 bases; J trimming: 5 bases; junction bases outside the gene matches: 3. Total RNA came from unfractionated whole blood. General study points: High-frequency TCRs, those above 1 in 1000, stayed the same after DPC sensitization.

This chain connects TRBV2 to TRBJ1-4; TRBD1 matches at 9 bases. This sequence originates from a female donor in good health. The CDR3 reads CASWDRENEKLFF. CDR3 DNA sequence: TGTGCCAGCTGGGACAGGGAAAATGAAAAACTGTTTTTT.